This TCR beta chain was sequenced during a study of shared T cell receptors in the human thymus. The CDR3 extends over 17 amino acids. The germline V gene encodes CDR1 LGHNT and CDR2 FRNRAP. V lost 0 bases and J lost 2; bases outside the gene matches: 5. Sequencing was performed with immunoSEQ multiplex PCR; in TCRdb, only in-frame clones are kept and a portion is missing. This sample yields approximately 730,000 clones, of which 80% to 90% are seen a single time; around 0.0099% belongs to the top ten. The sample was also reused in another study, on human thymus T cells. From that second work: Thymus was obtained from resections taken during corrective heart surgery.

The V and J genes are TRBV12-5 and TRBJ1-2, with 11 bases fitting TRBD1. Sample: thymocytes. The sequence derives from a girl less than two years old with a congenital heart defect. This CDR3 reads CASGLVRGDRGNYGYTF. In DNA, the CDR3 is TGTGCTAGTGGTTTGGTACGGGGGGACAGGGGGAACTATGGCTACACCTTC.